These 22 T cell receptor beta chains came from one sample sequenced in a study of spatial heterogeneity in lung cancer. Indicated time point: blood at routine non-recurrence follow-up after resection. TCRdb re-derived calls from the 5' RACE reads in MiXCR, one entry per CDR3 protein. This sample has tens of thousands of distinct CDR3 sequences, with 8% to 10% found just once. This specimen consisted of PBMCs, obtained at follow-up. These receptor sequences come from a female donor with early-stage non-small cell lung cancer.

V usage is TRBV20-1 and J usage is TRBJ2-7, with D possibly being TRBD2 (6 bases). Germline-derived CDR1 and CDR2 are DFQATT and SNEGSKA (reference sequence). V lost 3 bases to trimming and J lost 4 bases, with 16 bases between them. The CDR3 consists of 14 residues. CDR3 in DNA: TGCAGTGCTAGCCGGGACTTGGTGAATTACGAGCAGTACTTC. Encoded protein: CSASRDLVNYEQYF.

This clonotype was detected many times. V usage is TRBV29-1 and J usage is TRBJ2-1, with D possibly TRBD2 on 5 matching bases. This CDR3 spans 11 amino acids. From germline, CDR1 is SQVTM and CDR2 ANQGSEA. V was cut by 6 bases and J by 4 bases, with 7 bases left in between. The CDR3 sequence is CSVRAYNEQFF. In DNA, the CDR3 is TGCAGCGTGCGGGCTTACAATGAGCAGTTCTTC.

CDR3 coding DNA: TGTGCCTGGGAAGACAAGGGGGATACTGAAGCTTTCTTT. As protein: CAWEDKGDTEAFF. The rearrangement uses TRBV30 and TRBJ1-1, with D perhaps TRBD1 (6 bases). The CDR3 runs 13 residues. Germline-derived CDR1 and CDR2 are GTSNPN and SVGIG (reference sequence). V was cut by 5 bases and J by 5 bases, with 15 bases left in between.

This clonotype was seen ten or more times. The rearrangement uses TRBV7-3 and TRBJ2-1, with D unclear. CDR1 and CDR2 from the germline V gene are SGHTA and FQGTGA. The CDR3 consists of 14 residues. Trimming left V 5 bases short and J 3 bases short, with 11 bases between. Here the CDR3 reads CASSPRGYYNEQFF. In DNA, the CDR3 is TGTGCCAGCAGCCCGCGAGGCTACTACAATGAGCAGTTCTTC.

This clonotype has a handful of counts. This rearrangement joins TRBV5-1 to TRBJ2-5; 9 nucleotides align to TRBD1. The germline V gene encodes CDR1 SGHRS and CDR2 YFSETQ. J was trimmed by 5 bases and V by 0 bases; bases with no gene match: 5. This CDR3 has 15 amino acids. As DNA, the CDR3 is TGCGCCAGCAGCTTGGCCACAGGGGGCTTGGAGACCCAGTACTTC. Its protein is CASSLATGGLETQYF.

V and J are TRBV11-3 and TRBJ2-1; no clear D. Germline V lookup: CDR1 SGHNT, CDR2 YENEEA. The CDR3 has 12 amino acids. Trimming pared 0 bases from V and 8 bases from J, leaving 5 bases between. The CDR3 loop is CASSLDRYEQFF. DNA of the CDR3: TGTGCCAGCAGCTTAGACCGTTATGAGCAGTTCTTC.

This clonotype was counted at least ten times. CDR3 amino acids: CASSLSATDFYGYTF. The DNA of the CDR3 is TGTGCCAGCAGCCTGTCAGCCACAGACTTCTATGGCTACACCTTC. The chain couples TRBV11-2 to TRBJ1-2; D not resolved. Looked up from germline, CDR1 is SGHAT and CDR2 is FQNNGV. The V and J ends lost 5 bases and 4 bases respectively, with 17 bases between them. The length of the CDR3 is 15 residues.

The sample holds many counts of this clonotype. V and J are TRBV5-1 and TRBJ2-5; 9 bases agree with TRBD1. This CDR3 region has 16 residues. Trimming at V came to 2 bases and at J to 5 bases, leaving 10 bases not matched to a gene. Germline V CDR1 and CDR2: SGHRS, YFSETQ. CDR3 loop: CASSFQQGAKSETQYF. The CDR3 DNA reads TGCGCCAGCAGCTTCCAACAGGGGGCCAAAAGTGAGACCCAGTACTTC.

In this sample, this clonotype turned up many times. V gene TRBV2 combines with J gene TRBJ2-7; D possibly uses TRBD1 or TRBD2 (5 bases each). Trimming cost V 5 bases and J 5 bases, with 13 bases left between them. This CDR3 spans 13 amino acids. Germline CDR1 SNHLY, CDR2 FYNNEI. The chain's CDR3 is CASSLGEWNEQYF. DNA of the CDR3: TGTGCCAGCAGTTTAGGGGAGTGGAACGAGCAGTACTTC.

This clonotype was seen ten or more times. This sequence joins TRBV27 and TRBJ2-3; TRBD1 matches at 10 bases. V was pared by 2 bases and J by 6 bases, with 8 bases of the junction left unmatched. This CDR3 is 16 amino acids long. Germline V CDR1 and CDR2: MNHEY, SMNVEV (reference sequence). CDR3 DNA sequence: TGTGCCAGCAGTTTACCTAGGACAGGGGGTGGGGATACGCAGTATTTT. As protein: CASSLPRTGGGDTQYF.

This clonotype was seen at least ten times. The genes are TRBV5-1 and TRBJ2-7; 7 positions agree with TRBD2. The CDR3 is made up of 14 amino acids. With V trimmed by 4 bases and J by 0 bases, 4 bases remained unmatched. The germline V gene has CDR1 SGHRS and CDR2 YFSETQ. CDR3 coding DNA: TGCGCCAGCAGCGCAGCGGGGAACTCCTACGAGCAGTACTTC. It translates to CASSAAGNSYEQYF. The entire variable domain, with the rest obtained from reference TRBV5-1 and TRBJ2-7, is as follows: KAGVTQTPRYLIKTRGQQVTLSCSPISGHRSVSWYQQTPGQGLQFLFEYFSETQRNKGNFPGRFSGRQFSNSRSEMNVSTLELGDSALYLCASSAAGNSYEQYFGPGTRLTVT.

The DNA for the CDR3 is TGTGCCATCAGCCCCGGACAGGGTATGAATGAGCAGTTCTTC. This codes for CAISPGQGMNEQFF. This chain uses TRBV10-3 with TRBJ2-1, with 8 nucleotides matching TRBD1. CDR3 size: 14 residues. Germline V CDR1 and CDR2: ENHRY, SYGVKD. The V segment lost 6 bases and the J segment 7 bases; nucleotides outside the gene matches: 8.

Many counts were recorded for this clonotype. The chain has TRBV30 and TRBJ1-3; D is unclear. The CDR3 covers 14 residues. In germline, CDR1 is GTSNPN, CDR2 SVGIG (reference sequence). The germline V and J ends were trimmed by 0 bases and 1 base, with 7 bases remaining between them. The CDR3 sequence: CAWSVAGSGNTIYF. CDR3 sequence (DNA): TGTGCCTGGAGTGTAGCGGGTTCTGGAAACACCATATATTTT.

This clonotype has at least ten counts. This chain links TRBV10-3 with TRBJ2-1; 9 bases match TRBD2. The CDR3 loop spans 14 amino acids. The ends lost 8 bases at V and 3 bases at J; junction bases unmatched: 5. The germline V gene has CDR1 ENHRY and CDR2 SYGVKD. The CDR3 protein is CAISAGGLYNEQFF. The DNA of the CDR3 is TGTGCCATCTCAGCGGGAGGCCTCTACAATGAGCAGTTCTTC.

Only a few counts were recorded for this clonotype. V gene TRBV12-3 or TRBV12-4 combines with J gene TRBJ2-1; 13 bases map to TRBD2. The V and J ends lost 6 bases and 5 bases, in that order; junction bases with no gene match: 4. The CDR3 extends over 15 amino acids. CDR3 bases: TGTGCCAGCAGACGGACTAGCGGGAGACACAATGAGCAGTTCTTC. Translated, it gives CASRRTSGRHNEQFF.

In this sample, this clonotype turned up many times. The chain joins TRBV7-3 to TRBJ2-3; D is unclear. Trimming took off 2 bases at V and 1 base at J, with 10 bases between the two ends. This CDR3 is built from 15 residues. The germline V gene has CDR1 SGHTA and CDR2 FQGTGA. The CDR3 reads CASSLQTGGTDTQYF. The CDR3 DNA is TGTGCCAGCAGCTTACAAACCGGAGGCACAGATACGCAGTATTTT.

This clonotype was found many times. This chain connects TRBV10-3 to TRBJ2-7, with D perhaps matching TRBD2 (5 bases). CDR1 ENHRY and CDR2 SYGVKD come from the germline V gene. There are 14 residues in the CDR3. Trimming took off 4 bases at V and 2 bases at J, with 12 bases between the two ends. The CDR3 region is CAISGRQVAYEQYF. The CDR3 coding sequence is TGTGCCATCAGTGGGAGGCAGGTGGCCTACGAGCAGTACTTC.

Many counts were recorded for this clonotype. The CDR3 DNA follows: TGTGCCTGGACTAGCGGGTCCCAAGAGACCCAGTACTTC. Protein product: CAWTSGSQETQYF. This chain connects TRBV30 to TRBJ2-5; TRBD2 agrees at 8 bases. This CDR3 comprises 13 residues. Germline loops: CDR1 GTSNPN, CDR2 SVGIG (reference sequence). The J segment lost 1 base and the V segment lost 4 bases, leaving 2 bases of the junction unmatched.

This clonotype was detected many times. J is TRBJ2-7 and V is TRBV7-3; TRBD1 agrees at 9 bases. The germline V gene encodes CDR1 SGHTA and CDR2 FQGTGA. The length of the CDR3 is 15 residues. V trimming: 2 bases; J trimming: 3 bases; junction bases outside the gene matches: 5. The CDR3 DNA reads as TGTGCCAGCAGCTTAGGCGGACAGGGGTACTACGAGCAGTACTTC. Protein product: CASSLGGQGYYEQYF.

This clonotype was found many times. Sequence at one end of the junction differs from germline and may be a read error. The gene calls are TRBV12-3 or TRBV12-4 and TRBJ1-2; no reliable D call. CDR3 length: 13 amino acids. The CDR3 loop is CASTAWAGSIADF. Here the CDR3 DNA reads TGTGCCAGCACCGCATGGGCGGGGAGCATCGCGGACTTC.

This clonotype was seen repeatedly, ten times or more. V gene TRBV29-1 combines with J gene TRBJ2-2; the match to TRBD2 covers 8 bases. V lost 4 bases, J lost 5 bases, and 12 bases stayed unmatched. Germline V lookup: CDR1 SQVTM, CDR2 ANQGSEA. There are 16 residues in the CDR3. The CDR3 DNA is TGCAGCGTTGCGATCCTAGCGGGTTTAGAAACCGGGGAGCTGTTTTTT. It encodes CSVAILAGLETGELFF.

At least ten counts were recorded for this clonotype. The rearrangement uses TRBV13 and TRBJ1-2, with TRBD1 matching 7 bases. The CDR3 consists of 14 residues. Germline CDR1 PRHDT, CDR2 FYEKMQ (reference sequence). Losses at the gene ends were 5 bases for V and 7 bases for J; bases not matched to a gene: 10. CDR3 loop: CASSPETGLGGYTF. CDR3 DNA sequence: TGTGCCAGCAGCCCGGAGACAGGGTTGGGTGGCTACACCTTC.